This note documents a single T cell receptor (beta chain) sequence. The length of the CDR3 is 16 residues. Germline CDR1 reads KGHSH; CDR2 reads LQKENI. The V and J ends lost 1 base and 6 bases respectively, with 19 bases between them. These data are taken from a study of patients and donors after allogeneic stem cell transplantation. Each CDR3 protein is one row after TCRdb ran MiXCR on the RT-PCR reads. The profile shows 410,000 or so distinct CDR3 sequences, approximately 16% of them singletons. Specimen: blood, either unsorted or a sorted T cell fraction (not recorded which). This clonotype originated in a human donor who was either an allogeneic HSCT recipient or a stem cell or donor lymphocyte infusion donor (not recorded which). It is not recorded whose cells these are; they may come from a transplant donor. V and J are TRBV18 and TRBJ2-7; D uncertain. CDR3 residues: CASSPQRLLQAGEQYF. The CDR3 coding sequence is TGTGCCAGCTCACCACAAAGGCTTTTGCAGGCTGGCGAGCAGTACTTC.